The following is a TCR beta chain sequence with its context. The data derive from a study of OX40 agonist ivuxolimab in advanced cancers. On the study more broadly: Patients assigned to dose escalation were diagnosed with hepatocellular carcinoma, melanoma, renal cell or head and neck cancer. Previous treatment with anti-PD-1, anti-PD-L1 or anti-CTLA-4 therapy was allowed; under 50% had received some.

V lost 0 bases, J lost 7 bases, and 7 bases lay in between. CDR3 length: 12 residues. The germline CDR1 and CDR2 sequences are SGHNT and YYREEE (reference sequence). Clones were read by immunoSEQ multiplex PCR, and TCRdb kept only the in-frame ones, dropping some. The sample has around 90,000 clones; 80% to 95% are singletons. The V gene is TRBV5-4, the J gene TRBJ1-2; D gene unclear. The sample consisted of CD4+ or CD8+ T cells sorted from blood, taken in a trial of the OX40 agonist ivuxolimab. The sequence came from an adult with an advanced solid tumor such as melanoma, head and neck, liver or kidney cancer. DNA of the CDR3: TGTGCCAGCAGCTTGGACATAACTGGCTACACCTTC. Protein sequence: CASSLDITGYTF.